This entry lists 30 T cell receptor beta chains sequenced from one sample in a study of regulatory T cells in long-lasting Graves disease. According to the study, TCR beta libraries were built with iRepertoire HTBI primers and CDR3-region Arm-PCR. TCRdb itself ran the multiplex PCR reads through MiXCR, one entry per CDR3 protein. The sample lists 300,000 to 350,000 distinct CDR3 sequences, roughly 21% occurring once. Time point here: persistent/refractory GD, antithyroid drugs over 5 years with positive TRAb. Making the TCR library involved RNA that had been extracted from PBMCs. Sequencing was performed on peripheral blood mononuclear cells (PBMCs), taken when the disease was refractory, from a patient treated with antithyroid drugs. Receptors originate from a female donor with Graves disease.

This clonotype was observed many times. In nucleotides, the CDR3 is TGTGCCAGCAGCCAGACTATTTACGAGCAGTACTTC. Translation gives CASSQTIYEQYF. The chain recombines TRBV12-3 or TRBV12-4 with TRBJ2-7, with D maybe TRBD2 (5 bases). The germline V and J ends were trimmed by 6 bases and 4 bases, with 10 bases remaining between them. The CDR3 sequence is 12 residues long.

This clonotype appeared many times. V and J are TRBV29-1 and TRBJ1-5; 9 bases match TRBD1. The CDR3 extends over 14 amino acids. Germline V gene sequence: CDR1 SQVTM, CDR2 ANQGSEA. V was pared by 6 bases and J by 8 bases, with 11 bases of the junction left unmatched. Here the CDR3 reads CSVQTWDREEPQHF. The CDR3 DNA reads as TGCAGCGTCCAAACGTGGGACAGGGAAGAGCCCCAGCATTTT.

This clonotype was counted many times. This sequence joins TRBV15 and TRBJ1-2; TRBD1 agrees at 7 bases. The CDR3 consists of 13 residues. Trimming cost V 1 base and J 6 bases; bases outside gene matches: 2. The germline V gene has CDR1 LNHNV and CDR2 YYDKDF (reference sequence). The CDR3 nucleotides read TGTGCCACCAGCAGAGTAGGGGGCGATGGCTACACCTTC. Translation: CATSRVGGDGYTF.

This chain joins TRBV5-1 and TRBJ2-5, with 7 bases lining up with TRBD2. Germline V CDR1 and CDR2: SGHRS, YFSETQ. The J segment lost 5 bases and the V segment lost 5 bases, leaving 12 bases of the junction unmatched. This CDR3 has 15 amino acids. The CDR3 bases are TGCGCCAGCAGACGTCTAGCGGATGTAGAGGAGACCCAGTACTTC. Translation: CASRRLADVEETQYF.

As concerns this clonotype: The junction departs from the called germline gene at one end, perhaps through a read error. The rearrangement links TRBV5-4 to TRBJ2-5, with D unclear. The CDR3 loop spans 11 amino acids. From germline, CDR1 is SGHNT and CDR2 YYREEE (reference sequence). CDR3 in DNA: TGTGCCAGCAGCTTGGGAGAGGCCCAGTACTTC. Translating gives CASSLGEAQYF.

This clonotype was seen a handful of times. The chain joins TRBV9 to TRBJ1-3; D is undetermined. CDR1 is SGDLS, CDR2 YYNGEE, per germline. Trimming shortened V by 0 bases and J by 5 bases, and 6 bases separated the two germline ends. There are 13 residues in the CDR3. The CDR3 here is CASSVEGRNTIYF. As DNA, the CDR3 is TGTGCCAGCAGCGTAGAAGGGAGAAACACCATATATTTT.

This sequence joins TRBV5-1 and TRBJ2-2; weak D call: TRBD2 (6 bases). The CDR3 totals 17 residues. CDR1 is SGHRS, CDR2 YFSETQ, per germline. The V gene lost 3 bases and the J gene lost 4 bases, with 19 bases spanning the gap. The CDR3 sequence: CASSSPGTLRGTGELFF. The CDR3 DNA sequence: TGCGCCAGCAGCTCACCCGGAACCCTGCGGGGCACCGGGGAGCTGTTTTTT.

This clonotype was detected many times. The genes are TRBV12-3 or TRBV12-4 and TRBJ2-7, with 10 bases lining up with TRBD1. J was trimmed by 5 bases and V by 7 bases; bases with no gene match: 14. The CDR3 is 16 residues long. CDR3 protein: CASTLIPDRGRHEQYF. DNA of the CDR3: TGTGCCAGCACCCTAATCCCGGACAGGGGGAGGCACGAGCAGTACTTC.

V is TRBV30 and J is TRBJ1-1, with a weak D call TRBD1 (6 bases). Per the germline V gene, CDR1 is GTSNPN and CDR2 is SVGIG (reference sequence). The CDR3 covers 12 residues. Trimming shortened V by 3 bases and J by 3 bases, and 8 bases separated the two germline ends. CDR3 DNA: TGTGCCTGGAGAAGGGGGGACACTGAAGCTTTCTTT. This codes for CAWRRGDTEAFF. The complete variable domain, with remaining parts taken from reference TRBV30 and TRBJ1-1, reads SQTIHQWPATLVQPVGSPLSLECTVEGTSNPNLYWYRQAAGRGLQLLFYSVGIGQISSEVPQNLSASRPQDRQFILSSKKLLLSDSGFYLCAWRRGDTEAFFGQGTRLTVV.

The table lists this clonotype with many counts. The gene calls are TRBV29-1 and TRBJ1-1, with 7 bases aligning to TRBD1. This CDR3 contains 13 residues. Trimming at V came to 6 bases and at J to 2 bases, leaving 6 bases not matched to a gene. Germline CDR1 and CDR2: SQVTM and ANQGSEA. Written as DNA, the CDR3 is TGCAGCGTAGCGGGACAGCTAAACACTGAAGCTTTCTTT. It is translated as CSVAGQLNTEAFF.

To note about this clonotype: The CDR3 end shows no conserved phenylalanine or tryptophan, and so a read error is likely. The chain couples TRBV6-1 to TRBJ2-7; no definite D call. V was cut by 0 bases and J by 0 bases, with 15 bases left in between. The germline V gene has CDR1 MNHNS and CDR2 SASEGT. The CDR3 is made up of 17 amino acids. CDR3 loop: CASSEAIAPVSSYEQYL. In DNA form, the CDR3 reads TGTGCCAGCAGTGAAGCGATAGCCCCCGTCAGCTCCTACGAGCAGTACCTC.

In this sample, this clonotype turned up many times. The V call is TRBV6-1, the J call TRBJ1-1; TRBD1 might be the D (6 bases). Germline V lookup: CDR1 MNHNS, CDR2 SASEGT. The CDR3 spans 18 residues. Deletions cut 5 bases from V and 0 bases from J, with 22 bases between. CDR3 sequence reads: CASSPFWTATTMNTEAFF. The CDR3 bases are TGTGCCAGCAGTCCCTTCTGGACAGCGACTACGATGAACACTGAAGCTTTCTTT.

This clonotype was picked up many times. This chain uses TRBV6-2 or TRBV6-3 with TRBJ2-7, with a weak D call TRBD1 (6 bases). This CDR3 spans 15 amino acids. Germline values: CDR1 MNHEY, CDR2 SVGEGT. V was clipped by 0 bases and J by 3 bases, with 12 bases between them. The CDR3 sequence: CASSYSTGRGYEQYF. CDR3 nucleotides: TGTGCCAGCAGTTACTCGACAGGTCGGGGCTACGAGCAGTACTTC.

This clonotype was detected many times. The chain uses TRBV7-2 and TRBJ1-2, with D unclear. This CDR3 is 13 amino acids long. The germline V gene encodes CDR1 SGHTA and CDR2 FQGNSA. Between the trimmed V and J ends, which lost 5 bases and 6 bases, there was a span of 13 bases. The CDR3 loop reads CASSPRTAHGYTF. The CDR3 nucleotides are TGTGCCAGCAGCCCAAGGACCGCTCATGGCTACACCTTC.

The V and J genes are TRBV18 and TRBJ1-3; no clear D gene. CDR1 is KGHSH and CDR2 is LQKENI in the germline V gene. The CDR3 totals 14 residues. V was trimmed by 6 bases and J by 0 bases, leaving 9 bases between them. This CDR3 reads CASSTEASGNTIYF. The CDR3 DNA is TGTGCCAGCTCCACAGAGGCCTCTGGAAACACCATATATTTT.

This rearrangement joins TRBV9 to TRBJ1-1; TRBD1 might be the D (6 bases). The CDR3 is 17 amino acids. Germline CDR1 SGDLS, CDR2 YYNGEE. V lost 3 bases and J 3 bases, leaving 21 bases between the germline ends. DNA for the CDR3: TGTGCCAGCAGCGCCCCCCGCGGGGGGCTGGTTGACACTGAAGCTTTCTTT. It encodes CASSAPRGGLVDTEAFF.

This clonotype was seen only a few times. This chain links TRBV2 with TRBJ2-7, with a possible D match to TRBD2 (6 bases). CDR3 size: 13 residues. Trimming removed 4 bases from V and 4 bases from J, with 11 bases in between. CDR1 is SNHLY, CDR2 FYNNEI, per germline. The CDR3, as DNA: TGTGCCAGCAGTGGACTAGTTATTTACGAGCAGTACTTC. This encodes CASSGLVIYEQYF.

The chain uses TRBV9 and TRBJ2-5; 10 nucleotides align to TRBD2. With 4 bases clipped from V and 2 bases from J, the junction kept 14 bases outside the gene matches. Germline CDR1 and CDR2: SGDLS and YYNGEE. This CDR3 has 18 residues. The CDR3 reads CASSPRVSGGPGQETQYF. CDR3 DNA sequence: TGTGCCAGCAGCCCCCGTGTTAGCGGGGGGCCGGGGCAAGAGACCCAGTACTTC.

This clonotype has only a few counts. The chain combines TRBV10-3 with TRBJ1-2, with TRBD1 identical over 12 bases. J was trimmed by 0 bases and V by 7 bases; bases with no gene match: 6. Germline loops: CDR1 ENHRY, CDR2 SYGVKD. The CDR3 is 16 residues long. The CDR3 DNA reads TGTGCCATCATGCGGGACAGGGGGCCGGCTAACTATGGCTACACCTTC. Its translation: CAIMRDRGPANYGYTF.

This clonotype has a handful of counts. This chain uses TRBV4-1 with TRBJ2-6, with D perhaps TRBD1 or TRBD2 (5 bases each). The length of the CDR3 is 17 residues. Germline values: CDR1 MGHRA, CDR2 YSYEKL. The V gene lost 8 bases and the J gene lost 2 bases, with 19 bases spanning the gap. As DNA, the CDR3 is TGCGCCAGCGGCGTGTGGGACCGAACTACTGGGGCCAACGTCCTGACTTTC. Its protein is CASGVWDRTTGANVLTF.

In this sample, this clonotype turned up many times. V gene TRBV3-1 combines with J gene TRBJ1-1; no definite D call. The CDR3 totals 13 residues. Germline loops: CDR1 LGHDT, CDR2 YNNKEL (reference sequence). Trimming took off 1 base at V and 4 bases at J, with 7 bases between the two ends. The CDR3 protein is CASSQVAGTEAFF. CDR3 coding DNA: TGTGCCAGCAGCCAAGTGGCGGGCACTGAAGCTTTCTTT.

This chain joins TRBV15 and TRBJ2-2, with D uncertain. The V end was cut by 2 bases, the J end by 7 bases, with 2 bases between. CDR3 size: 11 residues. CDR1 LNHNV and CDR2 YYDKDF come from the germline V gene (reference sequence). The CDR3: CATSRNGELFF. The CDR3 bases are TGTGCCACCAGCAGAAACGGGGAGCTGTTTTTT. Based on the CDR3 plus reference TRBV15 and TRBJ2-2, the full variable domain is DAMVIQNPRYQVTQFGKPVTLSCSQTLNHNVMYWYQQKSSQAPKLLFHYYDKDFNNEADTPDNFQSRRPNTSFCFLDIRSPGLGDTAMYLCATSRNGELFFGEGSRLTVL.

This rearrangement joins TRBV28 to TRBJ2-1, with a tentative D call TRBD2 (6 bases). With 1 base removed from V and 4 bases from J, the gap between germline ends came to 23 bases. Germline V CDR1 and CDR2: MDHEN, SYDVKM. The CDR3 sequence is 19 residues long. The CDR3 sequence: CASSLLMRGLAGGYNEQFF. CDR3 coding DNA: TGTGCCAGCAGTTTATTGATGCGGGGTCTAGCCGGAGGGTACAATGAGCAGTTCTTC.

The chain uses TRBV28 and TRBJ2-7; 7 bases line up with TRBD2. The CDR3 sequence is 14 residues long. The V gene end was trimmed by 6 bases and the J gene end by 3 bases; junction bases not matched to a gene: 8. Germline V gives CDR1 MDHEN, CDR2 SYDVKM. CDR3 sequence (DNA): TGTGCCAGCAGAGGACCCTCGGGGGGCTACGAGCAGTACTTC. This sequence encodes CASRGPSGGYEQYF.

The table lists this clonotype with a few counts. The rearrangement joins TRBV7-2 to TRBJ1-1; D perhaps matches TRBD1 (5 bases). CDR1 and CDR2 (germline): SGHTA, FQGNSA. V was clipped by 4 bases and J by 1 base, with 22 bases between them. The CDR3 totals 18 residues. DNA of the CDR3: TGTGCCAGCAGCTCCAGTCGGGGCGTTCTACTAGGGAACACTGAAGCTTTCTTT. Translating it yields CASSSSRGVLLGNTEAFF.

This clonotype was detected ten times or more. The chain is built from TRBV29-1 and TRBJ2-5, with a tentative D call TRBD1 (6 bases). The CDR3 runs 12 residues. The germline V gene has CDR1 SQVTM and CDR2 ANQGSEA. V lost 5 bases and J 5 bases, leaving 12 bases between the germline ends. CDR3 nucleotide sequence: TGCAGCGTTACAGGGAAGTGGGAGACCCAGTACTTC. Amino acids: CSVTGKWETQYF.

V and J are TRBV28 and TRBJ2-1, with D perhaps being TRBD1 or TRBD2 (5 bases each). Germline CDR1 and CDR2: MDHEN and SYDVKM. The CDR3 contains 15 residues. V lost 3 bases, J lost 2 bases, and 11 bases lay in between. In DNA form, the CDR3 reads TGTGCCAGCAGTTTCCCTGGGACGACCTACAATGAGCAGTTCTTC. It codes for CASSFPGTTYNEQFF.

The chain combines TRBV14 with TRBJ1-4; no reliable D call. Trimming removed 4 bases from V and 10 bases from J, with 16 bases in between. Germline assignment: CDR1 SGHDN and CDR2 FVKESK. The CDR3 contains 14 residues. For the CDR3, the DNA is TGTGCCAGCAGCCCCCGGGGAGGGAGCGGAAAACTGTTTTTT. Protein sequence: CASSPRGGSGKLFF.

J is TRBJ2-1 and V is TRBV11-2; D unresolved. V lost 0 bases, J lost 0 bases, and 9 bases lay in between. The CDR3 loop spans 16 amino acids. The germline CDR1 and CDR2 sequences are SGHAT and FQNNGV. The CDR3 region is CASSLEYLSSYNEQFF. CDR3 nucleotide sequence: TGTGCCAGCAGCTTAGAGTACTTGAGCTCCTACAATGAGCAGTTCTTC.

CDR3 amino acids: CASSVLWDTEAFF. The CDR3 DNA reads TGTGCCAGCAGCGTTTTGTGGGACACTGAAGCTTTCTTT. The chain carries TRBV9 and TRBJ1-1; unclear D gene. This CDR3 spans 13 amino acids. Germline CDR1 SGDLS, CDR2 YYNGEE. The ends were cut back, 2 bases at V and 3 bases at J, with 8 bases in the middle.